Listed here are 21 T cell receptor beta chains from one sample, sequenced in a study of PD-L1 blockade in urothelial cancer. Only in-frame clones appear in the TCRdb table, and some are missing; sequencing was by immunoSEQ multiplex PCR. The data show some 54,000 clones, over 70% seen once. The sequencing here drew on PBMCs, taken around atezolizumab (anti-PD-L1) treatment. These TCRs come from a man aged 40-55 years with urothelial cancer.

J is TRBJ2-3 and V is TRBV5-6, with a tentative D call TRBD2 (6 bases). Trimming took off 5 bases at V and 5 bases at J, with 15 bases between the two ends. The CDR3 has 14 amino acids. Germline V gene lookup returns CDR1 SGHDT and CDR2 YYEEEE. The CDR3 loop reads CASRGLGGEDTQYF. CDR3 nucleotides: TGTGCCAGCAGGGGTTTGGGGGGAGAAGATACGCAGTATTTT.

The V gene is TRBV19, the J gene TRBJ2-1, with D unresolved. Between the trimmed V and J ends, which lost 6 bases and 9 bases, there was a span of 21 bases. The CDR3 consists of 15 residues. CDR1 and CDR2 (germline): LNHDA, SQIVND (reference sequence). This CDR3 is CASSISSSPGVEQFF. Written as DNA, the CDR3 is TGTGCCAGTAGCATATCCTCCTCACCCGGAGTTGAGCAGTTCTTC.

The rearrangement links TRBV19 to TRBJ1-5, with D possibly matching TRBD1 (5 bases). CDR3 length: 14 amino acids. Germline V gives CDR1 LNHDA, CDR2 SQIVND (reference sequence). The V end was cut by 3 bases, the J end by 1 base, with 7 bases between. The CDR3: CASSMGGSNQPQHF. CDR3 DNA sequence: TGTGCCAGTAGTATGGGGGGGAGCAATCAGCCCCAGCATTTT.

The rearrangement links TRBV30 to TRBJ1-3; D gene ambiguous. In germline, CDR1 is GTSNPN, CDR2 SVGIG (reference sequence). This CDR3 has 13 amino acids. Deletions cut 2 bases from V and 0 bases from J, with 5 bases between. The CDR3 DNA reads TGTGCCTGGAGTACAGTCTCTGGAAACACCATATATTTT. Its translation: CAWSTVSGNTIYF.

This sequence joins TRBV5-5 and TRBJ1-1, with D tentatively TRBD1 (5 bases). The CDR3 contains 16 residues. With 0 bases removed from V and 1 base from J, the gap between germline ends came to 13 bases. Per the germline V gene, CDR1 is SGHKS and CDR2 is YYEKEE (reference sequence). Here the CDR3 reads CASSLDGGGANTEAFF. The CDR3 DNA is TGTGCCAGCAGCTTGGACGGAGGAGGGGCGAACACTGAAGCTTTCTTT.

This chain's CDR3 is CASSSTVNTGELFF. As DNA, the CDR3 is TGTGCCAGCAGCTCGACAGTGAACACCGGGGAGCTGTTTTTT. The rearrangement uses TRBV7-6 and TRBJ2-2; tentatively, D is TRBD1 (5 bases). Germline V CDR1 and CDR2: SGHVS, FNYEAQ. V was clipped by 4 bases and J by 1 base, with 7 bases between them. The CDR3 sequence is 14 residues long.

The V gene is TRBV28, the J gene TRBJ1-2, with 8 positions matching TRBD1. Germline CDR1 and CDR2: MDHEN and SYDVKM. The ends lost 7 bases at V and 8 bases at J; junction bases unmatched: 9. This CDR3 has 13 residues. CDR3 nucleotide sequence: TGTGCCAGCACCCCCGGGACAGGTCGGGGCTACACCTTC. Translating it yields CASTPGTGRGYTF.

The gene calls are TRBV5-4 and TRBJ2-2; D is perhaps TRBD2 (5 bases). Trimming left V 4 bases short and J 3 bases short, with 7 bases between. Germline loops: CDR1 SGHNT, CDR2 YYREEE (reference sequence). The CDR3 runs 13 residues. CDR3 coding DNA: TGTGCCAGCAGCCAGCGGTACACCGGGGAGCTGTTTTTT. It specifies CASSQRYTGELFF.

This chain uses TRBV18 with TRBJ1-5, with D unclear. Germline loops: CDR1 KGHSH, CDR2 LQKENI. This CDR3 has 13 amino acids. V was cut by 3 bases and J by 10 bases, with 13 bases left in between. CDR3 sequence reads: CASSPGVWQPQHF. DNA of the CDR3: TGTGCCAGCTCACCCGGGGTTTGGCAACCCCAGCATTTT.

This chain connects TRBV28 to TRBJ1-3; TRBD1 is a possible D gene (5 bases). V lost 7 bases to trimming and J lost 8 bases, with 12 bases between them. The germline V gene encodes CDR1 MDHEN and CDR2 SYDVKM. The CDR3 contains 12 residues. The CDR3 loop reads CASKQGVDTIYF. In DNA, the CDR3 is TGTGCCAGCAAGCAGGGTGTGGACACCATATATTTT.

This clone has just one count. The chain combines TRBV4-1 with TRBJ1-5; maybe TRBD1 (6 bases). CDR3 length equals 15 residues. The V gene's germline CDR1 is MGHRA and CDR2 YSYEKL. V was cut by 4 bases and J by 4 bases, with 14 bases left in between. The DNA of the CDR3 is TGCGCCAGCAGCCGGACAGTTGAAGGGAATCAGCCCCAGCATTTT. The encoded protein is CASSRTVEGNQPQHF.

CDR3 sequence (DNA): TGTGCCAGCAGCAGACCGGGAAGTCGGAATGAGCAGTTCTTC. Its translation is CASSRPGSRNEQFF. The gene calls are TRBV9 and TRBJ2-1; TRBD2 is a possible D gene (5 bases). Germline assignment: CDR1 SGDLS and CDR2 YYNGEE. V lost 4 bases to trimming and J lost 7 bases, with 15 bases between them. This CDR3 is 14 amino acids long.

The CDR3 region has the DNA TGTGCCAGCAGTTTAAGTCCTCGGACAGATACGCAGTATTTT. It encodes CASSLSPRTDTQYF. The J gene is TRBJ2-3, the V gene TRBV27; D gene ambiguous. CDR1 is MNHEY and CDR2 is SMNVEV in the germline V gene (reference sequence). CDR3 size: 14 residues. Trimming removed 2 bases at V and 3 bases at J, with 9 bases between.

This chain links TRBV10-3 with TRBJ1-1, with D tentatively TRBD1 (6 bases). The CDR3 runs 13 residues. The germline V and J ends were trimmed by 7 bases and 2 bases, with 11 bases remaining between them. CDR1 is ENHRY and CDR2 is SYGVKD in the germline V gene. The CDR3 nucleotides are TGTGCCATCAACGGACAGTCTAACACTGAAGCTTTCTTT. Protein sequence: CAINGQSNTEAFF.

The CDR3 protein is CASSEASGETQYF. The CDR3 coding sequence is TGTGCCAGTAGTGAGGCTAGCGGGGAGACCCAGTACTTC. This chain uses TRBV19 with TRBJ2-5; TRBD2 matches 8 bases. The germline V gene has CDR1 LNHDA and CDR2 SQIVND (reference sequence). The CDR3 contains 13 residues. J gave up 5 bases and V 5 bases, and 4 bases lay outside the gene matches.

The rearrangement uses TRBV9 and TRBJ2-1, with D perhaps matching TRBD1 (5 bases). Germline CDR1 and CDR2: SGDLS and YYNGEE. The CDR3 is made up of 19 amino acids. V lost 0 bases to trimming and J lost 4 bases, with 23 bases between them. CDR3: CASSVAPGWSRATYNEQFF. CDR3 nucleotide sequence: TGTGCCAGCAGCGTAGCCCCAGGGTGGAGTCGCGCGACATACAATGAGCAGTTCTTC.

The CDR3 coding sequence is TGTGCCAGCAGCTTCGGTTCTGGTAACTATGGCTACACCTTC. This translates into CASSFGSGNYGYTF. V gene TRBV5-5 combines with J gene TRBJ1-2; D not certain. Looked up from germline, CDR1 is SGHKS and CDR2 is YYEKEE (reference sequence). The V end lost 2 bases, the J end lost 1 base, and 9 bases lay between the germline ends. This CDR3 has 14 residues.

The sample holds a few counts of this clone. This sequence joins TRBV19 and TRBJ2-3; no firm D call. The CDR3 runs to 14 residues. The V end was cut by 3 bases, the J end by 0 bases, with 7 bases between. Germline V CDR1 and CDR2: LNHDA, SQIVND (reference sequence). The CDR3 sequence: CASSIGFSTDTQYF. The CDR3 DNA follows: TGTGCCAGTAGTATCGGTTTCAGCACAGATACGCAGTATTTT.

V is TRBV5-5 and J is TRBJ2-3; D gene uncertain. Trimming left V 1 base short and J 6 bases short, with 6 bases between. CDR3 length: 12 amino acids. Germline V lookup: CDR1 SGHKS, CDR2 YYEKEE (reference sequence). DNA of the CDR3: TGTGCCAGCAGCTTGAACGGGGATACGCAGTATTTT. The encoded protein is CASSLNGDTQYF.

This chain connects TRBV28 to TRBJ1-4; tentative D call: TRBD1 (6 bases). V lost 1 base and J lost 8, with 14 bases in between. The CDR3 is 15 amino acids. The germline V gene has CDR1 MDHEN and CDR2 SYDVKM. The CDR3 coding sequence is TGTGCCAGCAGTTTATCCTATAGGGGGAAAGAAAAACTGTTTTTT. Translated: CASSLSYRGKEKLFF.

V usage is TRBV6-5 and J usage is TRBJ2-3, with D possibly being TRBD2 (6 bases). Germline V gene data show CDR1 as MNHEY and CDR2 as SVGAGI. The CDR3 runs 14 residues. V lost 2 bases to trimming and J lost 5 bases, with 11 bases between them. CDR3 DNA: TGTGCCAGCAGTTACGTGGGAGCGGGAGATACGCAGTATTTT. This codes for CASSYVGAGDTQYF.